The present T cell receptor beta chain was sequenced within a study of T cell repertoires in cytomegalovirus infection. Note on this clonotype: Antigen: not known. At one end, the junction sequence differs from germline, possibly due to a read error.

CDR3 length: 14 amino acids. Germline lookup yields CDR1 SGHNT and CDR2 YYREEE (reference sequence). TCRdb re-derived calls from the reads in MiXCR, one entry per CDR3 protein. The profile covers approximately 990,000 distinct CDR3 sequences, with less than 35% appearing a single time and about 14% taken by the ten largest. Sequenced material: cultured CD8+ T cells from PBMCs, taken from culture after CMV antigen stimulation. This TCR derives from a human donor in good health (CMV status not recorded). Some clones in this sample may be carry-over from other donors' samples. The chain uses TRBV5-4 and TRBJ2-7, with D possibly being TRBD2 (6 bases). CDR3 protein: CATSPPGGPYEQYF. CDR3 DNA: TGTGCCACCAGCCCCCCCGGGGGTCCCTACGAGCAGTACTTC. Full variable domain (missing parts from reference TRBV5-4 and TRBJ2-7): ETGVTQSPTHLIKTRGQQVTLRCSSQSGHNTVSWYQQALGQGPQFIFQYYREEENGRGNFPPRFSGLQFPNYSSELNVNALELDDSALYLCATSPPGGPYEQYFGPGTRLTVT.